The 17 T cell receptor beta chains given below trace back to one sample, sequenced in a study of blood T cell repertoires in COVID-19. This table comes from immunoSEQ multiplex PCR, and its TCRdb copy is limited to in-frame clones, with some not included. The sample carries 150,000 to 200,000 clones, approximately 95% recorded once. The sample was peripheral blood. The receptors come from a woman aged 60-75 years with COVID-19, enrolled during active disease.

The V gene is TRBV3-1 (or the pseudogene TRBV3-2), the J gene TRBJ1-1; D is ambiguous. V lost 1 base and J lost 0, with 9 bases in between. The CDR3 covers 15 residues. The germline gives CDR1 LGHDT, CDR2 YNNKEL (reference sequence). The DNA of the CDR3 is TGTGCCAGCAGCCAAGGGGCCAGCCTGAACACTGAAGCTTTCTTT. The encoded protein is CASSQGASLNTEAFF.

The rearrangement uses TRBV5-1 and TRBJ2-2; TRBD2 might be the D (7 bases). This CDR3 spans 15 amino acids. V shed 4 bases and J shed 3 bases, with 13 bases lying between them. Germline CDR1 reads SGHRS; CDR2 reads YFSETQ. For the CDR3, the DNA is TGCGCCAGCAGCGGGGGCGGGGGATACACCGGGGAGCTGTTTTTT. Translated: CASSGGGGYTGELFF.

The chain recombines TRBV7-2 with TRBJ1-6, with D hard to call. Germline CDR1 SGHTA, CDR2 FQGNSA. The CDR3 length is 15 residues. V gave up 0 bases and J gave up 7 bases, with 10 bases separating them. CDR3 in amino acids: CASSLASALNSPLHF. The CDR3 DNA is TGTGCCAGCAGCTTAGCGTCCGCTCTAAATTCACCCCTCCACTTT.

The sample holds a few counts of this clone. The chain is built from TRBV6-5 and TRBJ1-1; D is uncertain. V lost 5 bases to trimming and J lost 9 bases, with 16 bases between them. This CDR3 is built from 13 residues. From germline, CDR1 is MNHEY and CDR2 SVGAGI. CDR3 loop: CASSREPSRKAFF. CDR3 bases: TGTGCCAGCAGTCGGGAACCTTCAAGGAAAGCTTTCTTT.

The rearrangement links TRBV29-1 to TRBJ2-7; 9 bases line up with TRBD1. V shed 3 bases and J 5 bases; nucleotides not matched to a gene: 8. The V gene's germline CDR1 is SQVTM and CDR2 ANQGSEA. CDR3 length: 14 residues. The DNA for the CDR3 is TGCAGCGTTGAGATCCCGGGACAGGGTCACGAGCAGTACTTC. It encodes CSVEIPGQGHEQYF.

The CDR3 region is CASSFQGGGLYGYTF. The CDR3 DNA reads as TGTGCCAGTAGTTTCCAGGGGGGAGGCCTCTATGGCTACACCTTC. The chain links TRBV19 to TRBJ1-2, with 7 bases lining up with TRBD1. Trimming at V came to 5 bases and at J to 4 bases, leaving 10 bases not matched to a gene. CDR1 and CDR2 from the germline V gene are LNHDA and SQIVND (reference sequence). This CDR3 spans 15 amino acids.

This clone was found once. The J gene is TRBJ2-7, the V gene TRBV7-9; D is uncertain. Germline CDR1 SEHNR, CDR2 FQNEAQ (reference sequence). V lost 5 bases and J lost 1, with 18 bases in between. This CDR3 contains 16 residues. CDR3 DNA: TGTGCCAGCAGCCGAAGGCGCCCCGACGGGTCCTACGAGCAGTACTTC. It codes for CASSRRRPDGSYEQYF.

On this clone: Other nucleotide sequences from this sample produce the same CDR3. CDR3 residues: CASSPGTGNTEAFF. The DNA for the CDR3 is TGCGCCAGCAGCCCGGGGACAGGGAACACTGAAGCTTTCTTT. This chain links TRBV5-1 with TRBJ1-1; 8 nucleotides align to TRBD1. The CDR3 is 14 amino acids. Germline CDR1 and CDR2: SGHRS and YFSETQ. V lost 4 bases, J lost 1 base, and 3 bases stayed unmatched.

The V gene is TRBV27, the J gene TRBJ1-1; 8 bases align to TRBD1. Unmatched junction bases numbered 6, after V lost 5 bases and J lost 4 bases. The CDR3 totals 14 residues. CDR1 and CDR2 from the germline V gene are MNHEY and SMNVEV (reference sequence). CDR3 DNA sequence: TGTGCCAGCAGTCCCAGGGGGCCAAGCACTGAAGCTTTCTTT. Amino acids: CASSPRGPSTEAFF.

The chain couples TRBV4-2 to TRBJ1-4; unclear D gene. The CDR3 has 17 residues. Trimming pared 6 bases from V and 5 bases from J, leaving 22 bases between. CDR1 is LGHNA, CDR2 YNFKEQ, per germline. The CDR3 region has the DNA TGTGCCAGCAGGCAGGTCCAATCAGGCTCCGCGAATGAAAAACTGTTTTTT. Residues: CASRQVQSGSANEKLFF.

V is TRBV11-2 and J is TRBJ2-7; D remains ambiguous. The CDR3 runs to 12 residues. Deletions cut 1 base from V and 4 bases from J, with 5 bases between. Germline lookup yields CDR1 SGHAT and CDR2 FQNNGV. The CDR3 loop is CASSLARYEQYF. As DNA, the CDR3 is TGTGCCAGCAGCTTAGCCCGGTACGAGCAGTACTTC.

The chain carries TRBV6-2 or TRBV6-3 and TRBJ1-5; D ambiguous. Germline-derived CDR1 and CDR2 are MNHEY and SVGEGT. Trimming left V 2 bases short and J 0 bases short, with 11 bases between. CDR3 length: 16 amino acids. The CDR3 DNA follows: TGTGCCAGCAGTTACCCCCCGGGTATTAGCAATCAGCCCCAGCATTTT. The encoded protein is CASSYPPGISNQPQHF.

This chain connects TRBV19 to TRBJ1-1, with TRBD1 identical over 10 bases. Per germline, CDR1 LNHDA and CDR2 SQIVND (reference sequence). There are 18 residues in the CDR3. V trimming: 5 bases; J trimming: 4 bases; junction bases outside the gene matches: 16. CDR3 amino acids: CASSAGRTGGPVGTEAFF. CDR3 DNA: TGTGCCAGTAGTGCCGGGCGGACAGGGGGACCGGTGGGCACTGAAGCTTTCTTT. Drawing the rest from reference TRBV19 and TRBJ1-1, the complete variable domain is DGGITQSPKYLFRKEGQNVTLSCEQNLNHDAMYWYRQDPGQGLRLIYYSQIVNDFQKGDIAEGYSVSREKKESFPLTVTSAQKNPTAFYLCASSAGRTGGPVGTEAFFGQGTRLTVV.

This chain's CDR3 is CASKLERVSPLHF. The CDR3 bases are TGTGCCAGCAAGCTTGAGAGGGTTTCACCCCTCCACTTT. The chain combines TRBV7-2 with TRBJ1-6, with D hard to call. This CDR3 has 13 residues. Looked up from germline, CDR1 is SGHTA and CDR2 is FQGNSA. Trimming left V 7 bases short and J 9 bases short, with 13 bases between.

The chain joins TRBV4-3 to TRBJ1-1; D is perhaps TRBD1 (5 bases). CDR3 length equals 15 residues. Trimming took off 2 bases at V and 0 bases at J, with 10 bases between the two ends. In germline, CDR1 is LGHNA, CDR2 YSLEER. The CDR3 protein is CASSQQRRVNTEAFF. In nucleotides, the CDR3 is TGCGCCAGCAGCCAACAGCGCAGGGTGAACACTGAAGCTTTCTTT.

This chain joins TRBV28 and TRBJ1-2; possible D gene TRBD1, 6 bases. V lost 8 bases to trimming and J lost 7 bases, with 14 bases between them. There are 12 residues in the CDR3. The germline gives CDR1 MDHEN, CDR2 SYDVKM. CDR3 amino acids: CASHTGPAGYTF. CDR3 in DNA: TGTGCCAGCCACACAGGGCCCGCTGGCTACACCTTC.

This clone has a handful of counts. This chain connects TRBV7-9 to TRBJ2-7, with 8 bases matching TRBD1. The CDR3 length is 15 residues. Germline V gene sequence: CDR1 SEHNR, CDR2 FQNEAQ (reference sequence). V dropped 5 bases and J dropped 2; count of bases not matched to a gene: 8. CDR3 DNA sequence: TGTGCCAGCAGCGGATGGACAGGGCCCACCTACGAGCAGTACTTC. Amino acid sequence: CASSGWTGPTYEQYF.